This record concerns one T cell receptor (beta chain) sequence. This sample is part of a study of blood T cell repertoires in COVID-19. Study details: Sources were T cells, B-cell-depleted T cells, or PBMCs; the material itself was cDNA or gDNA.

Repertoires were generated with immunoSEQ multiplex PCR, while TCRdb's copy carries only in-frame clones and drops some. Of approximately 200,000 clones listed, 87% are singletons. Trimming removed 7 bases at V and 4 bases at J, with 14 bases between. Germline values: CDR1 SNHLY, CDR2 FYNNEI. CDR3 size: 14 residues. Allocation to cohorts depended on clinical history reported by the participants. This TCR was sampled from a man aged 18 to 30 with acute COVID-19. Sequenced input: PBMCs or T cells enriched from blood (not recorded which). This chain connects TRBV2 to TRBJ1-5, with D possibly TRBD1 on 6 matching bases. The CDR3 nucleotides read TGTGCCAGCACCCAGGGGCAGGTAAATCAGCCCCAGCATTTT. Protein: CASTQGQVNQPQHF.